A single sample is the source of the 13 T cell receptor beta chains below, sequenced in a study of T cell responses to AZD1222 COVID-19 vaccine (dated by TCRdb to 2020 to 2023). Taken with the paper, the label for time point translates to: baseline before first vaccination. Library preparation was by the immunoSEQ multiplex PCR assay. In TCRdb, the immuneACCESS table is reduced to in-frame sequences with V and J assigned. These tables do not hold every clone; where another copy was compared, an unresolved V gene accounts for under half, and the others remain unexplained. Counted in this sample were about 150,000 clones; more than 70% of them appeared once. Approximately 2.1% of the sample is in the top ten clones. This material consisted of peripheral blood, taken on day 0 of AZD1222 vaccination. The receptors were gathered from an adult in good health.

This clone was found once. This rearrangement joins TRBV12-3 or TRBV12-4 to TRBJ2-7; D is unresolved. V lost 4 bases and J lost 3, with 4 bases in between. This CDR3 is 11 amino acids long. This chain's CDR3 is CASSSFYEQYF. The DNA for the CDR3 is TGTGCCAGCAGTTCCTTCTACGAGCAGTACTTC.

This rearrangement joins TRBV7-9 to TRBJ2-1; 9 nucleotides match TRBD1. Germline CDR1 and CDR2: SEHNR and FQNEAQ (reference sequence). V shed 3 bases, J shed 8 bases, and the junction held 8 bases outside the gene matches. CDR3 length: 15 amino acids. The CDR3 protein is CASSLGTGPLDEQFF. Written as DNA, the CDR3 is TGTGCCAGCAGCTTGGGGACAGGGCCCCTCGATGAGCAGTTCTTC.

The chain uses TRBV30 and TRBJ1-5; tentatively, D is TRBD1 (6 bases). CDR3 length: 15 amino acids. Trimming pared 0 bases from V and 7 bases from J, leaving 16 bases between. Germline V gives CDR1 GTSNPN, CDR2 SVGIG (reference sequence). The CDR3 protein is CAWSVPGRGRQPQHF. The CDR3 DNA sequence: TGTGCCTGGAGTGTACCGGGCAGGGGTCGACAGCCCCAGCATTTT.

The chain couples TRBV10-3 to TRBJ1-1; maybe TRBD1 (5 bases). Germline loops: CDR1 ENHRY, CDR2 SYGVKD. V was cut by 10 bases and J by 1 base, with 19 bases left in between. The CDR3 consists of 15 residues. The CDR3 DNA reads TGTGCCACCTGGGGGGGGGTCCGAGGGAACACTGAAGCTTTCTTT. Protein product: CATWGGVRGNTEAFF.

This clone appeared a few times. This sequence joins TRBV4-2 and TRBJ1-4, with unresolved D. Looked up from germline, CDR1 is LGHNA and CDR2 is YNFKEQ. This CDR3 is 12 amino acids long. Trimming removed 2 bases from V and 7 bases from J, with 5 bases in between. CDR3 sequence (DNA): TGTGCCAGCAGCCAATTGAGTGAAAAACTGTTTTTT. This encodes CASSQLSEKLFF.

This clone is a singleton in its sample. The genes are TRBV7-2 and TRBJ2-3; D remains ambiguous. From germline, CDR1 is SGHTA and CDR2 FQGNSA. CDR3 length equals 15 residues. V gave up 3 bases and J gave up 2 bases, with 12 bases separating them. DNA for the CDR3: TGTGCCAGCAGCTTTAGTGTGAGTTTCACAGATACGCAGTATTTT. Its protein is CASSFSVSFTDTQYF.

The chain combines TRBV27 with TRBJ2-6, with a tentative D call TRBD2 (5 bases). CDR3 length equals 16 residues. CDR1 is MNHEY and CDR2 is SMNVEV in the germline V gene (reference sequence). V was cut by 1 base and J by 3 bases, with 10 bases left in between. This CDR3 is CASSLFAGVGANVLTF. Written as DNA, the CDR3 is TGTGCCAGCAGTTTATTTGCCGGGGTTGGGGCCAACGTCCTGACTTTC.

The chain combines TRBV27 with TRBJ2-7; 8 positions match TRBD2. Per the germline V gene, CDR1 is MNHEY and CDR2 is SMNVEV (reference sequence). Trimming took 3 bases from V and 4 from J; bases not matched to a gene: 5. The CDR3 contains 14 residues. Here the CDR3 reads CASSFGAGGYEQYF. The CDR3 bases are TGTGCCAGCAGTTTTGGGGCGGGAGGTTACGAGCAGTACTTC.

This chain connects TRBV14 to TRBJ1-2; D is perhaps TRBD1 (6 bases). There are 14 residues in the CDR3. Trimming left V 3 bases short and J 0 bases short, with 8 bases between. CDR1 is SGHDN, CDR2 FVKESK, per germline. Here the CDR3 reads CASSQRGTNYGYTF. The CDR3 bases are TGTGCCAGCAGCCAGAGGGGGACTAACTATGGCTACACCTTC.

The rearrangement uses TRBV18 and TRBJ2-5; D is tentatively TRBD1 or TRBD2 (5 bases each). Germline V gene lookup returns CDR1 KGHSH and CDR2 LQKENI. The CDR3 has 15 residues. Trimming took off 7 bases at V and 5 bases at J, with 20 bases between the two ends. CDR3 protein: CASFVPGRRPETQYF. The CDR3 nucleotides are TGTGCCAGCTTTGTCCCGGGGCGCCGGCCGGAGACCCAGTACTTC.

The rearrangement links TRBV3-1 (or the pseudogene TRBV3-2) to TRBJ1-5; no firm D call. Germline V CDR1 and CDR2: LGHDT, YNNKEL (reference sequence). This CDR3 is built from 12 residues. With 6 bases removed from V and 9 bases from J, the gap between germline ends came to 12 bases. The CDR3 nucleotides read TGTGCCAGCAGATATCAATCAGGGCCCCAGCATTTT. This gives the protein CASRYQSGPQHF.

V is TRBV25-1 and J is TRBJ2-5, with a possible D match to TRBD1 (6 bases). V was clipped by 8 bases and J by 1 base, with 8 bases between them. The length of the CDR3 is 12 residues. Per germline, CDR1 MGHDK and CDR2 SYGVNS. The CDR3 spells CASATGQETQYF. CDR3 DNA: TGTGCCAGCGCGACAGGCCAAGAGACCCAGTACTTC.

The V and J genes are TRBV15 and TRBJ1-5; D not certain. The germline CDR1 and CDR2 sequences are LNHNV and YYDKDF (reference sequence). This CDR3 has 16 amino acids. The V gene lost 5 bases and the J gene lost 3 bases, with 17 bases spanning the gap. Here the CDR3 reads CATSPHPKRFNQPQHF. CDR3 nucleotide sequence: TGTGCCACCAGCCCCCACCCTAAGCGATTCAATCAGCCCCAGCATTTT.